The 28 T cell receptor beta chains reported below all come from one sample, sequenced in a study of tumor-infiltrating lymphocytes in primary liver carcinoma. From roughly 20-30 mg of unsorted bulk tissue, DNA and RNA were co-extracted together. The template, about 510 ng total RNA, yielded TCR beta cDNA made with a constant-region primer. The TCR beta library was amplified through three nested multiplex PCR rounds in a modified ARM-PCR procedure. Researchers ran the first two PCR rounds for approximately 9 cycles each with TRBV1-TRBV30 forward primers and a C-beta reverse primer. Via MiXCR, TCRdb re-called the multiplex PCR reads, giving one row per CDR3 protein. The table includes 90,000 to 150,000 distinct CDR3 sequences, approximately 68% detected once. Input material: tumor-adjacent normal liver tissue. The receptor source for this set is a woman in her sixties or seventies with primary liver carcinoma and hepatitis B virus infection.

This chain connects TRBV5-1 to TRBJ2-7; possible D gene TRBD2, 5 bases. The CDR3 is 13 residues long. Germline values: CDR1 SGHRS, CDR2 YFSETQ. With 1 base removed from V and 6 bases from J, the gap between germline ends came to 11 bases. The CDR3 coding sequence is TGCGCCAGCAGCTTGATCGGACTGGGCGAGCAGTACTTC. It codes for CASSLIGLGEQYF.

Note on this clonotype: The conserved phenylalanine or tryptophan is not found at the CDR3 terminus, so this likely reflects a read error. The chain uses TRBV5-1 and TRBJ1-2; the D is unclear. Germline CDR1 SGHRS, CDR2 YFSETQ. This CDR3 contains 11 residues. The CDR3 loop reads CTSRYLGGYTV. CDR3 bases: TGCACCAGCAGATACCTGGGTGGCTACACCGTC.

Note on this clonotype: A read error may account for a junction end that differs from germline. V gene TRBV29-1 combines with J gene TRBJ1-1, with TRBD1 identical over 9 bases. This CDR3 spans 13 amino acids. Germline V gene sequence: CDR1 SQVTM, CDR2 ANQGSEA. In nucleotides, the CDR3 is TGTAGCGCCTCCGAGACAGGGGGCACTGAAGCTTTCTTT. Translated, it gives CSASETGGTEAFF.

With regard to this clonotype: Since a much larger clone is just one base distant, this may be a read error. This chain uses TRBV7-9 with TRBJ2-3; 11 bases align to TRBD2. The CDR3 is 15 amino acids. Germline V gives CDR1 SEHNR, CDR2 FQNEAQ (reference sequence). This CDR3 is CATVGTSGSSDMQYF. DNA of the CDR3: TGTGCCACCGTCGGAACTAGCGGGAGTTCAGATATGCAGTATTTT.

V gene TRBV18 combines with J gene TRBJ2-7, with 8 bases fitting TRBD2. Germline lookup yields CDR1 KGHSH and CDR2 LQKENI. The CDR3 is made up of 15 amino acids. V was clipped by 3 bases and J by 7 bases; unmatched bases: 11. The CDR3 DNA reads TGTGCCAGCTCACCCACTAGCGGTGGTTGGGGAGAGCAGTACTTC. Protein sequence: CASSPTSGGWGEQYF.

This clonotype was detected only once. The junction shows a germline mismatch at one end, possibly a read error. This chain joins TRBV12-3 or TRBV12-4 and TRBJ1-3, with D possibly being TRBD1 (6 bases). This CDR3 region has 17 residues. In DNA, the CDR3 is TGTACCAGCAGCCCGCCCACGGGGAGACCTAGGGGGAACACCATATATTTT. Its translation is CTSSPPTGRPRGNTIYF.

Points on this clonotype: As the CDR3 is not closed by the conserved phenylalanine or tryptophan, this likely results from a read error. J is TRBJ2-3 and V is TRBV18; D remains unclear. Trimming removed 3 bases at V and 0 bases at J, with 22 bases between. The length of the CDR3 is 19 residues. Looked up from germline, CDR1 is KGHSH and CDR2 is LQKENI. The CDR3, as DNA: TGTGCCAGCTCACCCATTAACTCGCAACTTCTAACTAGCACAGATACGCAGTATCTT. Protein sequence: CASSPINSQLLTSTDTQYL.

The chain carries TRBV29-1 and TRBJ2-5; the D gene is possibly TRBD2 (5 bases). V lost 8 bases and J 5 bases, leaving 18 bases between the germline ends. The CDR3 loop spans 13 amino acids. The germline CDR1 and CDR2 sequences are SQVTM and ANQGSEA. The CDR3: CSTREGLGETQYF. The CDR3, as DNA: TGCAGCACCCGAGAGGGTTTAGGGGAGACCCAGTACTTC.

This chain joins TRBV21-1 and TRBJ2-1; TRBD2 is the table's D call, not checked against the DNA. TRBV21-1 is recorded as a pseudogene. The CDR3 loop spans 17 amino acids. DNA of the CDR3: TGTGCCAGCAGCAAAGGAAAAAACGAGGACCCAAACAATGAGGAGTTCTTC. Translation: CASSKGKNEDPNNEEFF.

This clonotype occurred a few times. This chain connects TRBV28 to TRBJ2-1; the D is unclear. CDR1 is MDHEN and CDR2 is SYDVKM in the germline V gene. The CDR3 contains 11 residues. V lost 3 bases to trimming and J lost 9 bases, with 6 bases between them. The CDR3 DNA is TGTGCCAGCAGTTTTTTTGGTGAGCAGTTCTTC. The encoded protein is CASSFFGEQFF. Together with reference TRBV28 and TRBJ2-1, the CDR3 gives the full variable domain: DVKVTQSSRYLVKRTGEKVFLECVQDMDHENMFWYRQDPGLGLRLIYFSYDVKMKEKGDIPEGYSVSREKKERFSLILESASTNQTSMYLCASSFFGEQFFGPGTRLTVL.

A word on this clonotype: The junction shows a germline mismatch at one end, possibly a read error. CDR3 residues: CARSLGRLAGNTRELFF. The CDR3 bases are TGTGCCAGGAGTTTAGGCAGGCTAGCGGGAAACACCAGGGAGCTGTTTTTT. The chain has TRBV11-3 and TRBJ2-2; TRBD2 aligns across 9 bases. The V gene's germline CDR1 is SGHNT and CDR2 YENEEA. The CDR3 extends over 17 amino acids.

A word on this clonotype: With a much larger clone just one base away, this may be a read error. This CDR3 is missing its conserved last phenylalanine or tryptophan, likely due to a read error. This sequence joins TRBV29-1 and TRBJ2-5; 8 positions match TRBD2. J lost 5 bases, V lost 8 bases, and 19 bases had no gene match. The germline V gene encodes CDR1 SQVTM and CDR2 ANQGSEA. The CDR3 spans 16 residues. The CDR3 region has the DNA TGCAGCACCCCGGTGGGTCGCCTAGCGGGCTCGGAGACCCAGTACCTC. It is translated as CSTPVGRLAGSETQYL.

This chain uses TRBV11-2 with TRBJ2-1; D not certain. Trimming stripped 5 bases from V and 10 bases from J, with 27 bases between. Germline V gives CDR1 SGHAT, CDR2 FQNNGV. This CDR3 is 17 amino acids long. For the CDR3, the DNA is TGTGCCAGCAGCCTACTGACTCGCTTAGGGCGGTTTAAAGAGCAGTTCTTC. It encodes CASSLLTRLGRFKEQFF.

This clonotype was counted ten times or more. The CDR3 DNA reads TGTGCCAGCCTGAGCGGGAGACGAACCGGGGAGCTGTTTTTT. Its translation: CASLSGRRTGELFF. The chain links TRBV12-3 or TRBV12-4 to TRBJ2-2; 8 nucleotides agree with TRBD2. The CDR3 extends over 14 amino acids. V shed 8 bases and J 5 bases; nucleotides not matched to a gene: 7.

This clonotype was observed once. This may arise from a read error, as a much more abundant clone is one base away. The V gene is TRBV7-9, the J gene TRBJ1-2; 7 positions match TRBD1. Germline V gene data show CDR1 as SEHNR and CDR2 as FQNEAQ (reference sequence). The CDR3 sequence is 16 residues long. CDR3 sequence (DNA): TGTGCCAGCAGCTTAGGGCTATCAGGGACAGACGATGGCCACACCTTC. Encoded protein: CASSLGLSGTDDGHTF.

Note on this clonotype: It may be a read error: a sequence one base away is much more abundant. The missing conserved phenylalanine or tryptophan at the end of this CDR3 makes a read error likely. The chain joins TRBV7-8 to TRBJ1-1; 8 bases agree with TRBD1. The CDR3 is 14 residues long. J gave up 4 bases and V 3 bases, and 4 bases lay outside the gene matches. CDR1 is SGHVS and CDR2 is FQNEAQ in the germline V gene. CDR3 amino acids: CASSFRTGSTEAFL. The CDR3 nucleotides read TGTGCCAGCAGCTTCCGGACAGGGTCCACTGAAGCTTTCCTT.

This clonotype has more than one count but fewer than ten. Just one base apart from a much larger clone, this may be a read error. The V and J genes are TRBV14 and TRBJ2-7, with 9 bases identical to TRBD2. CDR3 length: 15 residues. Germline loops: CDR1 SGHDN, CDR2 FVKESK. CDR3 residues: CASSQGGRGSYVQYF. CDR3 nucleotide sequence: TGTGCCAGCAGCCAAGGCGGGAGGGGATCCTACGTGCAGTACTTC.

This clonotype showed up many times. The V gene is TRBV5-4, the J gene TRBJ2-5; 11 bases line up with TRBD2. V trimming: 3 bases; J trimming: 5 bases; junction bases outside the gene matches: 6. The CDR3 has 15 amino acids. Germline CDR1 is SGHNT and CDR2 is YYREEE (reference sequence). The CDR3 nucleotides read TGTGCCAGCAGCTCACGACTAGCGGGAACGGAGACCCAGTACTTC. It specifies CASSSRLAGTETQYF.

The V call is TRBV29-1, the J call TRBJ1-1, with D uncertain. Germline assignment: CDR1 SQVTM and CDR2 ANQGSEA. This CDR3 has 15 residues. The germline V and J ends were trimmed by 5 bases and 6 bases, with 22 bases remaining between them. The CDR3 DNA sequence: TGCAGCGTTATGTATTCCGTGGCATTAAACGCTGAAGCTTTCTTT. Translated: CSVMYSVALNAEAFF.

This clonotype was observed once. One end of the junction is discordant with germline, which a read error may explain. The chain uses TRBV5-4 and TRBJ1-1; no definite D call. CDR1 is SGHNT and CDR2 is YYREEE in the germline V gene (reference sequence). The CDR3 is 15 amino acids. CDR3 bases: TGTGCCAACAGCTCGTATCAGAGGAGGAACACTGAAGCTTTCTTT. This gives the protein CANSSYQRRNTEAFF.

This clonotype was detected ten times or more. The gene calls are TRBV6-5 and TRBJ2-2; D not resolved. Germline CDR1 MNHEY, CDR2 SVGAGI. This CDR3 region has 16 residues. Trimming removed 6 bases at V and 5 bases at J, with 19 bases between. The CDR3, as DNA: TGTGCCAGCAGCACCCCCCTGACCGAGCAGACCGGGGAGCTGTTTTTT. Its translation: CASSTPLTEQTGELFF.

With respect to this clonotype: Just one base apart from a much larger clone, this may be a read error. CDR3: CASNSDAGFNYGYTF. DNA for the CDR3: TGTGCCAGCAATTCCGATGCGGGATTTAACTATGGCTACACCTTC. This chain links TRBV28 with TRBJ1-2; no clear D gene. This CDR3 comprises 15 residues. V gave up 7 bases and J gave up 1 base, with 16 bases separating them. The germline gives CDR1 MDHEN, CDR2 SYDVKM.

Of note for this clonotype: A much larger clone differs by one base, so this may be a read error. The J gene is TRBJ2-5, the V gene TRBV6-4; D not resolved. CDR3 length: 16 amino acids. V was shortened by 8 bases and J by 1 base, with 20 bases between the two germline ends. In germline, CDR1 is MRHNA, CDR2 SNTAGT. The CDR3 coding sequence is TGTGCCAGCCCCGGGCGAGTGACCGGAATCCAAGAGACCCAGTACTTC. Translating gives CASPGRVTGIQETQYF.

This clonotype has just a few counts. V is TRBV28 and J is TRBJ2-4, with a weak D call TRBD2 (6 bases). Germline CDR1 MDHEN, CDR2 SYDVKM. Trimming left V 6 bases short and J 0 bases short, with 12 bases between. The CDR3 contains 15 residues. The CDR3 sequence: CASSLGGIAKNIQYF. The CDR3 bases are TGTGCCAGCAGCCTCGGAGGGATAGCCAAAAACATTCAGTACTTC.

This clonotype was counted many times. This sequence joins TRBV28 and TRBJ2-7; TRBD2 is a possible D gene (5 bases). The CDR3 is made up of 14 amino acids. CDR1 MDHEN and CDR2 SYDVKM come from the germline V gene. Trimming shortened V by 11 bases and J by 6 bases, and 23 bases separated the two germline ends. This CDR3 is CAASSGEGWSEQYF. The CDR3 DNA reads TGTGCCGCCAGCAGTGGTGAGGGTTGGAGCGAGCAGTACTTC.

With regard to this clonotype: Just one base apart from a much larger clone, this may be a read error. V gene TRBV5-1 combines with J gene TRBJ1-1, with a weak D call TRBD1 (6 bases). Germline-derived CDR1 and CDR2 are SGHRS and YFSETQ. The CDR3 totals 13 residues. The CDR3 loop reads CASSPTGTTETFF. CDR3 nucleotides: TGCGCCAGCAGCCCTACAGGGACCACTGAAACTTTCTTT. The full variable domain, rest sourced from reference TRBV5-1 and TRBJ1-1, is KAGVTQTPRYLIKTRGQQVTLSCSPISGHRSVSWYQQTPGQGLQFLFEYFSETQRNKGNFPGRFSGRQFSNSRSEMNVSTLELGDSALYLCASSPTGTTETFFGQGTRLTVV.

This clonotype has only a few counts. Being one base from a much bigger clone, this may be a read error. V usage is TRBV6-1 and J usage is TRBJ2-1; no clear D. The CDR3 has 11 amino acids. The germline gives CDR1 MNHNS, CDR2 SASEGT. As DNA, the CDR3 is TGTACCAGCAGTGGCAACAATGAGCAGTTCTTC. Encoded protein: CTSSGNNEQFF.

In the case of this clonotype: Sequence at one end of the junction differs from germline and may be a read error. The chain couples TRBV6-6 to TRBJ1-4; the D gene is possibly TRBD1 (5 bases). This CDR3 has 14 amino acids. Germline lookup yields CDR1 MNHNY and CDR2 SVGAGI (reference sequence). The DNA for the CDR3 is TGTGCCAGCAGTTACGGGGCAGCGGGTGAAAAACTGCTTTTT. This codes for CASSYGAAGEKLLF.